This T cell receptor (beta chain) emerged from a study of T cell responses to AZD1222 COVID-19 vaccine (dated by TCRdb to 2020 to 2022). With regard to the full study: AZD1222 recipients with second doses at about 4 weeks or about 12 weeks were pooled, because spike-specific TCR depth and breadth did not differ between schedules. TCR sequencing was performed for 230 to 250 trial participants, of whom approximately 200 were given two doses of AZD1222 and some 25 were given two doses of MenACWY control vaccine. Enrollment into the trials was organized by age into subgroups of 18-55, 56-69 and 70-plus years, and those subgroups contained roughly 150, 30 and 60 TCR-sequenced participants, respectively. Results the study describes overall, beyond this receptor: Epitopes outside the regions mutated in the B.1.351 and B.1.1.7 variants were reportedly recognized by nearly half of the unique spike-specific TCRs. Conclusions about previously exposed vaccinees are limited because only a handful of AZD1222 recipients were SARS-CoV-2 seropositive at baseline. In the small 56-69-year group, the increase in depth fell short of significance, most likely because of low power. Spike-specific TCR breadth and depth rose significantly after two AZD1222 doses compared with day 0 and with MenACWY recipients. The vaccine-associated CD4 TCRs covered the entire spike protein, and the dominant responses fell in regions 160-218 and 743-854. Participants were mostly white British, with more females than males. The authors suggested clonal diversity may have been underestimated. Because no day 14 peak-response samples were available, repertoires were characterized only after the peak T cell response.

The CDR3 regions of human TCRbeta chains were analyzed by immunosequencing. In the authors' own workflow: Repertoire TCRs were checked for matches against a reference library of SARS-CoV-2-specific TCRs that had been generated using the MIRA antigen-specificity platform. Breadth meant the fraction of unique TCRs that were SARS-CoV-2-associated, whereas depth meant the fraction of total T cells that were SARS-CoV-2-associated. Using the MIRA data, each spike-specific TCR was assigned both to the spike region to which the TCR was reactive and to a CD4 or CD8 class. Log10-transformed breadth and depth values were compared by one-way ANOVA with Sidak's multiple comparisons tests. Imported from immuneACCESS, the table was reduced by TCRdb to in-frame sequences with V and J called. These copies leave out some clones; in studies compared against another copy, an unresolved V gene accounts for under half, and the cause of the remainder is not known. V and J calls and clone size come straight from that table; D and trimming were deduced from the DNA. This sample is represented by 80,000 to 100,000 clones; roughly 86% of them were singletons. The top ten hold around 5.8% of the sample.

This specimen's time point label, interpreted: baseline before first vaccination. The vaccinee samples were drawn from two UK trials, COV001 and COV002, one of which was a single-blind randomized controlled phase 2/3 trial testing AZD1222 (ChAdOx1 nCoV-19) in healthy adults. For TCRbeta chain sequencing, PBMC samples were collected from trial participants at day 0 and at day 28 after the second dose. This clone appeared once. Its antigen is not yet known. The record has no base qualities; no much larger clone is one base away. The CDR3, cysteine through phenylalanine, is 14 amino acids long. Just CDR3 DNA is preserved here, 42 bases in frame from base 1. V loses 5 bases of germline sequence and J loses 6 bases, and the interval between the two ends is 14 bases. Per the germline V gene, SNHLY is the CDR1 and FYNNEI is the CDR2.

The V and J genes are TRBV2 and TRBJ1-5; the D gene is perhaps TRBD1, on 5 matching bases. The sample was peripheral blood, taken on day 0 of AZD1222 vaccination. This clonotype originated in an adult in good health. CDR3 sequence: CASSISGGGQPQHF. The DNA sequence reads TGTGCCAGCAGTATCTCCGGGGGGGGTCAGCCCCAGCATTTT. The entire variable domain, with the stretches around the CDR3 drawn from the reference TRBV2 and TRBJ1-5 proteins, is EPEVTQTPSHQVTQMGQEVILRCVPISNHLYFYWYRQILGQKVEFLVSFYNNEISEKSEIFDDQFSVERPDGSNFTLKIRSTKLEDSAMYFCASSISGGGQPQHFGDGTRLSIL.